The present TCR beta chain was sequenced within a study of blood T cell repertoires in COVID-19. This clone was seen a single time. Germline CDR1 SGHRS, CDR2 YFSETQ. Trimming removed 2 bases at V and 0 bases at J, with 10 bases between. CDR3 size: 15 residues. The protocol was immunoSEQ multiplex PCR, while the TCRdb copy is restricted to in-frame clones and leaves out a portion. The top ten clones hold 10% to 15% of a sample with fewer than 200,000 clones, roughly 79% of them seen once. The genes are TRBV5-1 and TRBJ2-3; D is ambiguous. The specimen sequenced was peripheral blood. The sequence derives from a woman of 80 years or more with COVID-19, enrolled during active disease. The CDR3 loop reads CASSLAGPSTDTQYF. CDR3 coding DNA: TGCGCCAGCAGCTTAGCAGGCCCGAGCACAGATACGCAGTATTTT.